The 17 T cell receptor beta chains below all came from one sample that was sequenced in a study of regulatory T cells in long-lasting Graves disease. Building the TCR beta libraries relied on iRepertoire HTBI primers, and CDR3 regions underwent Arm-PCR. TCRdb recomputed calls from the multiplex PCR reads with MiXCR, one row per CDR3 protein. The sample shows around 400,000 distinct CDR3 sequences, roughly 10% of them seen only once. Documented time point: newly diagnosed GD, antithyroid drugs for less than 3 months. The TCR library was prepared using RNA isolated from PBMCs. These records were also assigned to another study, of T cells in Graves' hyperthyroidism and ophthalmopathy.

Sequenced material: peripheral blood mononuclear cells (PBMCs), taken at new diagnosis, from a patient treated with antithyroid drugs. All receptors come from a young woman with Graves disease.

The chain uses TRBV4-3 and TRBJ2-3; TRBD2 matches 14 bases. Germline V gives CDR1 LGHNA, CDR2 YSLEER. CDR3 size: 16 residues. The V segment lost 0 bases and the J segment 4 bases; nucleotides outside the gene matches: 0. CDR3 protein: CASSQETSGGADTQYF. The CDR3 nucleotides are TGCGCCAGCAGCCAAGAGACTAGCGGGGGGGCAGATACGCAGTATTTT.

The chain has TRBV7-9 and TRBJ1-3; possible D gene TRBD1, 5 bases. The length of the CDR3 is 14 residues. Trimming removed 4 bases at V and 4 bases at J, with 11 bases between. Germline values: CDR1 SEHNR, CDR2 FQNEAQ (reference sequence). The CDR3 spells CASSSDTFGNTIYF. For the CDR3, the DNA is TGTGCCAGCAGCTCGGACACTTTCGGAAACACCATATATTTT. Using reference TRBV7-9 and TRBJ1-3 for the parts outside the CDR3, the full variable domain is DTGVSQNPRHKITKRGQNVTFRCDPISEHNRLYWYRQTLGQGPEFLTYFQNEAQLEKSRLLSDRFSAERPKGSFSTLEIQRTEQGDSAMYLCASSSDTFGNTIYFGEGSWLTVV.

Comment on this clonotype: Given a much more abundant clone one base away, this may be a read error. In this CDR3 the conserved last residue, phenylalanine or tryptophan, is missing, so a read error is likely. In DNA, the CDR3 is TGTGCCACCTCCGGCGGGGGGATGGAGACCCAGTACCTC. Translated: CATSGGGMETQYL. The chain recombines TRBV24-1 with TRBJ2-5, with 8 bases identical to TRBD2. CDR1 and CDR2 from the germline V gene are KGHDR and SFDVKD. V shed 9 bases and J 5 bases; nucleotides not matched to a gene: 7. CDR3 length equals 13 residues.

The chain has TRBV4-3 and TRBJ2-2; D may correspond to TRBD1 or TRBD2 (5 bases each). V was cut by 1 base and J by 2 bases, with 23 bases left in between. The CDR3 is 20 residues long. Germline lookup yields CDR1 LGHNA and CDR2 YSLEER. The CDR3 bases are TGCGCCAGCAGCCAAGCACTCAGAGGGCTAGGGGCACTAAACACCGGGGAGCTGTTTTTT. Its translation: CASSQALRGLGALNTGELFF.

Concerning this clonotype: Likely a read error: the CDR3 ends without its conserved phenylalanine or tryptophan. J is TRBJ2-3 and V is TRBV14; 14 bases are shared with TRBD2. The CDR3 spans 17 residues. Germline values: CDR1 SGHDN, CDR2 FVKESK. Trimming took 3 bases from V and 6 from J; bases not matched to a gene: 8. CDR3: CASSQRLAGGPGDTQYL. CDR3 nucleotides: TGTGCCAGCAGCCAGAGACTAGCGGGAGGGCCAGGTGATACGCAGTATCTT.

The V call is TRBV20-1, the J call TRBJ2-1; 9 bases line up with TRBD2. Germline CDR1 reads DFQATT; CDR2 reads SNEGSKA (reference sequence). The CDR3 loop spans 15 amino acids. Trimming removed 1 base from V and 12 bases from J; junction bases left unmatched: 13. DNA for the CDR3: TGCAGTGCTAGAGTCCTAGCGGGGACTTATTACGGGCAGTTCTTC. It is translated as CSARVLAGTYYGQFF.

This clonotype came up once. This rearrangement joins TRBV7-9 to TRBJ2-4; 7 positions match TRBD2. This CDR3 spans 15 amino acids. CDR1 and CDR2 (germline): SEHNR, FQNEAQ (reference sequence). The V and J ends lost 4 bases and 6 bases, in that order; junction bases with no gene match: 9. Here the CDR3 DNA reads TGTGCCAGCAGCTCCCCCGGACTAGTGGGAAACATTCAGTACTTC. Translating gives CASSSPGLVGNIQYF.

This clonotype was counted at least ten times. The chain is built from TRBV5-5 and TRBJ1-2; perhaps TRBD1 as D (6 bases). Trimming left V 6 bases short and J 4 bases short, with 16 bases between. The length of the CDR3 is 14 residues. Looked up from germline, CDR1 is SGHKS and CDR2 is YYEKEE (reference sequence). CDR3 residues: CASNGGRAGYGYTF. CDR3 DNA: TGTGCCAGCAACGGGGGCCGAGCGGGCTATGGCTACACCTTC.

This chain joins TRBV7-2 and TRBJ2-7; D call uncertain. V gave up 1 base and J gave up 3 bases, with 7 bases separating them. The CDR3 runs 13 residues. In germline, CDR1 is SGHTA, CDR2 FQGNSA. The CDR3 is CASSLVTGYEQYF. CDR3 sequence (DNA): TGTGCCAGCAGCTTAGTGACTGGCTACGAGCAGTACTTC.

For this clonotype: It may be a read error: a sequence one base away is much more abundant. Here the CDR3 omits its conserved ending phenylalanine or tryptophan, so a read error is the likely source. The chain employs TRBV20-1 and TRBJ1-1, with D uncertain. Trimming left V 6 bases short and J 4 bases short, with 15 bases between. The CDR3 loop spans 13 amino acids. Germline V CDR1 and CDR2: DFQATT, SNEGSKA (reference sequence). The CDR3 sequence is CSAQNPTSTEAFL. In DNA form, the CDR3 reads TGCAGTGCGCAGAACCCGACGAGCACTGAAGCTTTCCTT.

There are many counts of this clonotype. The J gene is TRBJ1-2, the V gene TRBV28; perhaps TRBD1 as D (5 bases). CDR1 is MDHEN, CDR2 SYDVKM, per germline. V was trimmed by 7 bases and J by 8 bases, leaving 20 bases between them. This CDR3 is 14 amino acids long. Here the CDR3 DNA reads TGTGCCAGCAATGAAGGGACGGTTCTGAGAGGCTACACCTTC. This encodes CASNEGTVLRGYTF.

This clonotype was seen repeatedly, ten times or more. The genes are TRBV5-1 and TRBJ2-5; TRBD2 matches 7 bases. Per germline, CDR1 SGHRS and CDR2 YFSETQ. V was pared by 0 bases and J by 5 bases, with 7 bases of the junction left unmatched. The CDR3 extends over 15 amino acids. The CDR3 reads CASSLALRLAETQYF. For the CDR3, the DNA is TGCGCCAGCAGCTTGGCCCTGAGACTAGCTGAGACCCAGTACTTC.

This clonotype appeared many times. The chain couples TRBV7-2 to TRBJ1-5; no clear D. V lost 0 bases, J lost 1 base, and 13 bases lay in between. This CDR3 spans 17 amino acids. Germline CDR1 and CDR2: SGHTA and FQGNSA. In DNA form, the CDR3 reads TGTGCCAGCAGCTTAGCAGTCTGGGGTGAAAGCAATCAGCCCCAGCATTTT. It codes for CASSLAVWGESNQPQHF. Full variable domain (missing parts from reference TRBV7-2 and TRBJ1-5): GAGVSQSPSNKVTEKGKDVELRCDPISGHTALYWYRQSLGQGLEFLIYFQGNSAPDKSGLPSDRFSAERTGGSVSTLTIQRTQQEDSAVYLCASSLAVWGESNQPQHFGDGTRLSIL.

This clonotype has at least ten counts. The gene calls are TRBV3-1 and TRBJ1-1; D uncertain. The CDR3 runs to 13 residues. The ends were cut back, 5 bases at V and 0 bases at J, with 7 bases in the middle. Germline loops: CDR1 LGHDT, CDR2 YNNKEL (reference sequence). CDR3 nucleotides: TGTGCCAGCAGCTCACAGCTGAACACTGAAGCTTTCTTT. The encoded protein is CASSSQLNTEAFF.

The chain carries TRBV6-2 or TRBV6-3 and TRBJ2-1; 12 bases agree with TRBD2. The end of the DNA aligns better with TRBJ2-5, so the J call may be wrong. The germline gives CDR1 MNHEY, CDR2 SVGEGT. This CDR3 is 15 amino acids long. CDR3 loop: CASRLAGGHQETQYF. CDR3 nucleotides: TGTGCCAGCAGACTAGCGGGGGGTCATCAAGAGACCCAGTACTTC.

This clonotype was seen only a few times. This chain's CDR3 is CASSPLALAGGPGLGLVVGETQYF. CDR3 sequence (DNA): TGTGCCAGCAGCCCTCTCGCACTAGCGGGAGGGCCCGGGCTGGGTTTAGTAGTCGGAGAGACCCAGTACTTC. The chain recombines TRBV6-1 with TRBJ2-5; 13 bases are a match to TRBD2. The CDR3 covers 24 residues. The V gene end was trimmed by 6 bases and the J gene end by 4 bases; junction bases not matched to a gene: 32. Germline V gene sequence: CDR1 MNHNS, CDR2 SASEGT.

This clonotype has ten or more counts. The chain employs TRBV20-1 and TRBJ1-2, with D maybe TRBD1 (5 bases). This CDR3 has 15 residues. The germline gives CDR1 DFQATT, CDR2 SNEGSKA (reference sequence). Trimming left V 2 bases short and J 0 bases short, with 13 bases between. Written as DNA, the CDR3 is TGCAGTGCTAGAAACCGGGGGGTAGCTAACTATGGCTACACCTTC. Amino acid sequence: CSARNRGVANYGYTF.